This TCR beta chain was retrieved from a study of blood T cell repertoires in COVID-19. Across the study: Acute and convalescent COVID-19 specimens originated in the United States, Italy and Spain. The cDNA or gDNA used as material had been derived from T cells, B-cell-depleted T cells, or PBMCs.

In the original processing: The assay estimated nucleated cells by amplifying reference gene primers. Sequencing used immunoSEQ multiplex PCR; TCRdb keeps in-frame clones, though not all of them. V and J calls and clone size are as listed in that table; D and trimming were resolved from the DNA. The sample has about 140,000 clones, around 87% seen once. Germline V gene sequence: CDR1 SGHDT, CDR2 YYEEEE. The CDR3 contains 13 residues. The V end lost 3 bases, the J end lost 10 bases, and 13 bases lay between the germline ends. V is TRBV5-6 and J is TRBJ2-2, with D perhaps TRBD1 (6 bases). The sample consisted of peripheral blood. This TCR came from a man aged 50-59 years with active COVID-19. The CDR3 is CASSSGTSEELFF. CDR3 nucleotides: TGTGCCAGCAGCTCTGGGACATCCGAGGAGCTGTTTTTT.